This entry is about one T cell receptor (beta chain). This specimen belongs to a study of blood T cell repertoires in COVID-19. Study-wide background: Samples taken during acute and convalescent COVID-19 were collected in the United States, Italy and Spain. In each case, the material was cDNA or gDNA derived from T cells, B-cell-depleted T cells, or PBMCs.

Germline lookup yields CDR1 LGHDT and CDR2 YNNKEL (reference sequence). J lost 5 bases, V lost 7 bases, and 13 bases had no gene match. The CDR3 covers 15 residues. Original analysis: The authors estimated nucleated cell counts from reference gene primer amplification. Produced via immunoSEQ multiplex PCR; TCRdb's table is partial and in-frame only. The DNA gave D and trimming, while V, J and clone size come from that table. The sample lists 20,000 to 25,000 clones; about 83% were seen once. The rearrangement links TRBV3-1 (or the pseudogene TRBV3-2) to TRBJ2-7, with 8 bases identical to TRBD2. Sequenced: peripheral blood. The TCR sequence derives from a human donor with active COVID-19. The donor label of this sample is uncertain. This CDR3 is CASTLLDSGGHEQYF. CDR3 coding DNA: TGTGCCAGCACCCTTCTTGACAGCGGGGGCCACGAGCAGTACTTC.